One and the same sample provided the 3 T cell receptor delta chains below, sequenced in a study of γδ T cells in repeated Plasmodium falciparum infection. Gammadelta T cells were flow-sorted from PBMC into Vgamma9/Vdelta2+ and Vdelta2-negative populations for bulk analysis. TCRdb reprocessed the multiplex PCR reads through CATT. The sample consists of tens of thousands of delta-chain clones, over 1.5% of them appearing once. The sample consisted of gamma-delta T cells from blood. These receptors were collected from a pool of human donors (malaria-infected and uninfected, not separated).

This clone was picked up a small number of times. A read error is the likely source, as a far larger clone sits one nucleotide away. This sample includes further DNA sequences coding for the same CDR3. The V gene is TRDV2; the J gene was not called; TRDD3 reflects the table's D call only, with no check against the DNA. The germline gives CDR1 GEAIGNYY, CDR2 EKD. The CDR3 covers 16 residues. CDR3 coding DNA: TGTGCCTGTGACACCGGCCTGGGGGACCACACCGATAAACTCATCTTC. Translated, it gives CACDTGLGDHTDKLIF.

This clone occurred many times. Just one base apart from a much larger clone, this may be a read error. This chain connects TRDV1 to TRDJ1; D not resolved. Germline CDR1 and CDR2: TSWWSYY and QGS. This CDR3 is 15 amino acids long. Trimming stripped 0 bases from V and 8 bases from J, with 16 bases between. The CDR3 sequence: CALGELCLLRAKLIF. Here the CDR3 DNA reads TGTGCTCTTGGGGAACTCTGTCTGCTGAGGGCAAAACTCATCTTT.

This clone was counted a few times. This probably arose from a read error, given a far larger clone one base away. The identical CDR3 is also encoded by other nucleotide sequences in the sample. This chain joins TRDV2 and TRDJ1; 8 positions match TRDD3. TCRdb leaves out the J gene; it was filled in here by matching the DNA to germline. The germline V gene encodes CDR1 GEAIGNYY and CDR2 EKD. The length of the CDR3 is 14 residues. In nucleotides, the CDR3 is TGTGCCTGCGACACCGGGATACGCTACGATAAACTCATCTTT. Residues: CACDTGIRYDKLIF.